This TCR beta chain was retrieved from a study of blood T cell repertoires in COVID-19. The CDR3 consists of 14 residues. The ends were cut back, 4 bases at V and 3 bases at J, with 9 bases in the middle. Germline V gene lookup returns CDR1 MGHDK and CDR2 SYGVNS. TCRdb's copy holds only in-frame clones and misses some; the assay was immunoSEQ multiplex PCR. The sample contains approximately 35,000 clones, roughly 80% of which appear only once. V and J are TRBV25-1 and TRBJ2-2; no reliable D call. Sequenced input: peripheral blood. This TCR was recovered from a man of 80 years or more with acute or convalescent COVID-19. The CDR3 sequence: CASSAFRHTGELFF. As DNA, the CDR3 is TGTGCCAGCAGTGCCTTCAGGCACACCGGGGAGCTGTTTTTT.